The 8 T cell receptor beta chains below were found in one sample sequenced in a study of blood T cell repertoires in COVID-19. Libraries were prepared by immunoSEQ multiplex PCR; TCRdb keeps only in-frame clonotypes and omits some of them. The top ten clones hold approximately 12% of a sample with more than 150,000 clones, 81% of them seen once. The sequencing input was peripheral blood. The receptors here all came from a woman aged 80 or over with COVID-19, enrolled during active disease.

The rearrangement links TRBV7-3 to TRBJ2-2; the D gene is possibly TRBD1 (6 bases). The CDR3 is 14 residues long. Deletions cut 4 bases from V and 3 bases from J, with 9 bases between. CDR1 and CDR2 (germline): SGHTA, FQGTGA. CDR3 residues: CASSYNRDTGELFF. Written as DNA, the CDR3 is TGTGCCAGCAGCTATAACAGGGACACCGGGGAGCTGTTTTTT.

The chain employs TRBV5-6 and TRBJ2-3; 8 bases are a match to TRBD2. Losses at the gene ends were 3 bases for V and 1 base for J; bases not matched to a gene: 10. The CDR3 totals 17 residues. The germline V gene has CDR1 SGHDT and CDR2 YYEEEE. The chain's CDR3 is CASSSYRGLAGTDTQYF. The CDR3 nucleotides read TGTGCCAGCAGCTCCTATCGAGGACTAGCAGGCACAGATACGCAGTATTTT. Filled out from reference TRBV5-6 and TRBJ2-3, the complete variable domain reads DAGVTQSPTHLIKTRGQQVTLRCSPKSGHDTVSWYQQALGQGPQFIFQYYEEEERQRGNFPDRFSGHQFPNYSSELNVNALLLGDSALYLCASSSYRGLAGTDTQYFGPGTRLTVL.

V gene TRBV7-8 combines with J gene TRBJ1-1; D unclear. The V and J ends lost 4 bases and 5 bases respectively, with 11 bases between them. Looked up from germline, CDR1 is SGHVS and CDR2 is FQNEAQ. The CDR3 is made up of 13 amino acids. This CDR3 reads CASSSSLETEAFF. Written as DNA, the CDR3 is TGTGCCAGCAGCTCCTCCTTGGAGACTGAAGCTTTCTTT.

The CDR3 DNA is TGTGCCAGCACCGACGTAGGACTAGCGGGAGGCGGTTACGAGCAGTACTTC. This gives the protein CASTDVGLAGGGYEQYF. This chain links TRBV2 with TRBJ2-7; 14 bases fit TRBD2. Germline V gene data show CDR1 as SNHLY and CDR2 as FYNNEI. The CDR3 contains 17 residues. Trimming removed 7 bases from V and 4 bases from J; junction bases left unmatched: 12.

This chain uses TRBV28 with TRBJ1-1; unclear D gene. Trimming stripped 3 bases from V and 4 bases from J, with 12 bases between. The CDR3 totals 14 residues. Germline CDR1 and CDR2: MDHEN and SYDVKM. The CDR3 DNA sequence: TGTGCCAGCAGTTTGTCATTGGGGAGCACTGAAGCTTTCTTT. It yields the protein CASSLSLGSTEAFF.

A remark on this clone: The same CDR3 is also encoded by other DNA sequences in this sample. The genes are TRBV23-1 and TRBJ2-7; D call uncertain. TRBV23-1 is placed among ORFs of uncertain function. V shed 4 bases and J shed 0 bases, with 7 bases lying between them. This CDR3 spans 13 amino acids. The CDR3 loop reads CASSRGSSYEQYF. DNA of the CDR3: TGCGCCAGCAGTCGAGGTAGCTCCTACGAGCAGTACTTC.

This clone was seen just once. The chain carries TRBV7-9 and TRBJ2-3, with a tentative D call TRBD2 (6 bases). The CDR3 length is 17 residues. The V and J ends lost 2 bases and 4 bases respectively, with 19 bases between them. CDR1 is SEHNR, CDR2 FQNEAQ, per germline (reference sequence). CDR3 residues: CASSLSGGAAWADTQYF. Here the CDR3 DNA reads TGTGCCAGCAGCTTAAGTGGCGGGGCGGCTTGGGCAGATACGCAGTATTTT.

V gene TRBV7-8 combines with J gene TRBJ2-5; 7 bases are shared with TRBD1. Germline V gene data show CDR1 as SGHVS and CDR2 as FQNEAQ. This CDR3 comprises 13 residues. V trimming: 5 bases; J trimming: 7 bases; junction bases outside the gene matches: 7. The CDR3 coding sequence is TGTGCCAGCAGCGTAGACAGGGTGGGGACCCAGTACTTC. This codes for CASSVDRVGTQYF.